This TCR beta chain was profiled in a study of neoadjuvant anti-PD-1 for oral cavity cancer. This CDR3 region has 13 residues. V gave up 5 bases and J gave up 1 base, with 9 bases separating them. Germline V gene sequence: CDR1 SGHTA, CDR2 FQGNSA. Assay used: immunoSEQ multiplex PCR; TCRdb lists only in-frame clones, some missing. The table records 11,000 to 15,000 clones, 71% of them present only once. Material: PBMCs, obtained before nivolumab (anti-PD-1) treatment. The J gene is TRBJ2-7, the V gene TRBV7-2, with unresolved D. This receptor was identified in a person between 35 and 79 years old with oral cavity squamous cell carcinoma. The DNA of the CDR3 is TGTGCCAGCAGCGATCCTCCATCCTACGAGCAGTACTTC. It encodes CASSDPPSYEQYF.